This T cell receptor (beta chain) came from a study of T and B cells in COVID-19 patients (dated by TCRdb to the early 2020s). In the study overall: Using TRB and IGH repertoire sequencing of peripheral blood, the study characterized adaptive immunity in COVID-19 patients who had active infection or had recovered. A recovered cohort included 15 to 19 patients who provided some 21 samples, and most of these patients had mild to moderate COVID-19 treated on an outpatient basis. The recovered cohort had a median age of about 34 years, compared with approximately 67 years in the active-infection cohort. In the active-infection cohort, about 65% of the 20 patients were critically ill and required mechanical ventilation or ECMO. Of the roughly 21 patients in the active-infection cohort, around 17 had comorbidities associated with unfavorable COVID-19 outcome. The repository of TCR and BCR sequences included 60 to 75 time points from 30 to 45 patients, and more than 8.3 million TCR sequences were analysed. Two patients belonged to both the recovered and active cohorts because samples were available from active disease and after recovery. An age-matched reference group of roughly 38 healthy donors negative for COVID-19 antibodies served as the comparison for repertoire analyses. As many as 9 follow-up blood samples were collected from each patient, and in some individuals these samples spanned different disease stages.

Trimming removed 0 bases from V and 2 bases from J, leaving 13 bases between the germline ends. CDR1 and CDR2 are read off the germline V gene as MNHEY and SVGEGT. The CDR3 numbers 16 residues from cysteine through phenylalanine. This entry keeps only the CDR3 DNA: 48 bases, framed from base 1. Genomic DNA extracted from blood, in amounts of roughly 220-550 ng, served as the starting material for amplifying TRB repertoires. This clonotype has more than one count but fewer than ten. What this receptor recognizes is not known. No much larger clonotype is one base removed from it; base qualities were not supplied. The sample was run on an Illumina MiSeq. Multiplex PCR with BIOMED2 TRB-A/B primer pools was used to amplify TRB rearrangements. Two consecutive PCRs added Illumina-compatible adapters and 7-nucleotide sample barcodes to the amplicons. All library PCRs used Phusion HS II polymerase. The amplicons were purified from gel with the NucleoSpin Gel and PCR Clean-up kit, measured on Qubit, and combined at 4 to 4.5 nM. Amplicon pool quality was checked on an Agilent 2100 Bioanalyzer before Illumina next-generation sequencing. For the original study's pipeline: Annotation of TRB rearrangements was performed with MiXCR 3.0.8 using the default MiXCR reference library. Non-productive reads and sequences with fewer than 2 reads were removed, and every unique CDR3 nucleotide sequence was treated as one clone. R 3.5.1 was used to calculate clonality, diversity, richness and V-J gene usage. GLIPH2 was used for TCR clustering by CDR3 similarity, and generation probabilities were calculated by OLGA. Only GLIPH2 clusters with at least four unique TCR clonotypes present in at least three individuals were retained. TCRdb handled the public reads itself, with Q25 trimming in fastp and clone calling in MiXCR, and kept productive beta chains. Here each entry gathers all rows of one CDR3 protein and keeps the most common genes and DNA. The V and J calls follow TCRdb's processing rather than the paper's. Here the sample has 13,000 or so distinct CDR3 sequences; over 25% occur a single time. The ten largest clones represent under 4.5% of the sample.

Paper-wide results and their limitations: Specific T cell subsets (CD4+/Treg/CD8+) and sorted SARS-CoV-2-responsive or tetramer+ T cells had not yet been sequenced, with those experiments still ongoing. The reported TCR clusters were said to need prospective validation before any clinical use. Few blood samples were available from mildly ill patients while symptoms were present or from severe cases at early time points. TRBV/TRBJ gene usage was reported as strongly skewed in patients with COVID-19. The cohort was considered too small to assess HLA contributions to COVID-19 susceptibility or severity. The recovered cohort had 2,400 or so exclusive TCR clusters, including 25 to 35 low-pGen clusters. TRB repertoires were highly clonal in active COVID-19, whereas diversity and richness at recovery rose above healthy donor levels.

This sequence uses TRBV6-2 or TRBV6-3 and TRBJ1-2; no confident D gene assignment can be made. The TCR originated in a human donor who had recovered from COVID-19. Sequencing was carried out using blood. The nucleotide sequence reads as follows: TGTGCCAGCAGTTACTCGGACCTATCCCCAAACTATGGCTACACCTTC. Translated, it reads CASSYSDLSPNYGYTF.